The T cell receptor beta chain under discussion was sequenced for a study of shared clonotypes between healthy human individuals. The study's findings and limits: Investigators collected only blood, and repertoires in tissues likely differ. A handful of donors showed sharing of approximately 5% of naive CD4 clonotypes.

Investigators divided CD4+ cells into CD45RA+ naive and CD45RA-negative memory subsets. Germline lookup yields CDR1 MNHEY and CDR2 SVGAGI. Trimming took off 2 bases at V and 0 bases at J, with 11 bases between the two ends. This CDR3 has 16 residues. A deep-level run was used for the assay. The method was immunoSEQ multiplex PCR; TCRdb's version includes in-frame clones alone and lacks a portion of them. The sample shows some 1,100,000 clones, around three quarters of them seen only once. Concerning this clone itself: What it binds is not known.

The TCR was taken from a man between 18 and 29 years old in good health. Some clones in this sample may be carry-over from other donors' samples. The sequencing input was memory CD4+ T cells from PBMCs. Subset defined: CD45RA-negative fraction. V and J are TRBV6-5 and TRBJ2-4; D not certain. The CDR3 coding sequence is TGTGCCAGCAGTTACCGATACTACCTAGCCAAAAACATTCAGTACTTC. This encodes CASSYRYYLAKNIQYF.